Listed below are T cell receptor beta chains from one sample, sequenced in a study of Ad26.COV2.S vaccination and SARS-CoV-2 variants. Sequencing used immunoSEQ multiplex PCR; TCRdb keeps in-frame clones, though not all of them. The table has about 94,000 clones, about four fifths seen once; the top ten hold approximately 15%. This sample comprised peripheral blood, obtained after recovery from COVID-19. The receptors here all came from a human donor who had recovered from COVID-19. Both conserved end residues are part of each CDR3. The D gene is left open where the match is weak. A clone size is listed for some rows: how often the clone was seen (once, few, many), or a class if it is expanded.

j_call v_call clone_size d_call cdr3_nt cdr3_aa
TRBJ2-1 TRBV7-2 . TRBD2 TGTGCCAGCAGCTTAGAAGGACTAGCGGGACGTGAGCAGTTCTTC CASSLEGLAGREQFF
TRBJ1-5 TRBV19 . . TGTGCCAGTAGTATGGAGGGACGGAATCCCGTGGCCCAGCATTTT CASSMEGRNPVAQHF
TRBJ1-1 TRBV18 once . TGTGCCAGCTCACCGGTTCCGGGACGGAAGAACACTGAAGCTTTCTTT CASSPVPGRKNTEAFF
TRBJ1-5 TRBV7-4 once TRBD1 TGTGCCAGCAGCCTCCTGCACAGGGGGCACAGTCAGCCCCAGCATTTT CASSLLHRGHSQPQHF
TRBJ2-5 TRBV2 . . TGTGCCAGCAGCACTGGGGGCAGGGTCGAGACCCAGTACTTC CASSTGGRVETQYF
TRBJ2-5 TRBV18 once . TGTGCCAGCTCACCTGTCGGGGGAAACAGAGAGACCCAGTACTTC CASSPVGGNRETQYF
TRBJ2-2 TRBV6-4 . . TGTGCCAGCAGTGACTCTCTAGACACCGGGGAGCTGTTTTTT CASSDSLDTGELFF
TRBJ1-1 TRBV7-8 once TRBD1 TGTGCCAGCAGCCTTCCCGGGACAGGGGGCACTGAAGCTTTCTTT CASSLPGTGGTEAFF
TRBJ1-2 TRBV28 . . TGTGCCAGCAGCAACCCGGGACAAGGGTACTATGGCTACACCTTC CASSNPGQGYYGYTF
TRBJ2-3 TRBV7-3 . TRBD1 TGTGCCAGCAGCTTACGGGACAGTGGGTCAGATACGCAGTATTTT CASSLRDSGSDTQYF
TRBJ1-5 TRBV4-3 . . TGCGCCAGCAGCCAAAGAGGTGGGGGGGGTTATCCCCAGCATTTT CASSQRGGGGYPQHF
TRBJ2-7 TRBV6-5 few TRBD2 TGTGCCAGCAGTTACTCGCCCAGCGGGAGCCACGAGCAGTACTTC CASSYSPSGSHEQYF
TRBJ1-5 TRBV6-5 . . TGTGCCAGCAGTTACTCGACGGTGGGGAATCAGCCCCAGCATTTT CASSYSTVGNQPQHF
TRBJ2-7 TRBV6-5 . . TGTGCCAGCAGTTACGGGGGCAGCTCCTCTAAAGTGCAGTACTTC CASSYGGSSSKVQYF
TRBJ2-4 TRBV5-8 . . TGTGCCAGCAGCACAGGACAGGACTATGCCAAAAACATTCAGTACTTC CASSTGQDYAKNIQYF
TRBJ2-7 TRBV4-3 . TRBD2 TGCGCCAGCAGCCAAGAACGAAGAGGCTTAGCGGGAGATAATCGAGACGAGCAGTACTTC CASSQERRGLAGDNRDEQYF
TRBJ2-1 TRBV19 once TRBD2 TGTGCCACCGGGGGGGAGATACGCCACAATGAGCAGTTCTTC CATGGEIRHNEQFF
TRBJ2-3 TRBV28 . . TGTGCCAGCAGTTTATCCGGTCTCACAGATACGCAGTATTTT CASSLSGLTDTQYF
TRBJ2-1 TRBV9 . . TGTGCCAGCAGCGCATCGTCGTGGATAAGCCGGGACACAGGAAAGCAGTTCTTC CASSASSWISRDTGKQFF
TRBJ2-1 TRBV7-9 . . TGTGCCAGCAGCGGGGGACTTAGCTCCTACAATGAGCAGTTCTTC CASSGGLSSYNEQFF
TRBJ2-3 TRBV19 . . TGTGCCAGTAGTAGAAAAACAGGGACTTACACAGATACGCAGTATTTT CASSRKTGTYTDTQYF
TRBJ1-4 TRBV7-2 . . TGTGCCAGCAGCTTAGGTGGAGAAAAACTGTTTTTT CASSLGGEKLFF
TRBJ2-1 TRBV6-1 . TRBD2 TGTGCCAGCAGTGGAGCGGGAAGTATCACCGATGAGCAGTTCTTC CASSGAGSITDEQFF
TRBJ1-2 TRBV6-4 . . TGTGCCAGCAGCCCCGTCGGGTCTTTTAACTATGGCTACACCTTC CASSPVGSFNYGYTF
TRBJ2-7 TRBV11-2 . TRBD2 TGTGCCAGCAGCCCGAGACTAGCGAGCTACGAGCAGTACTTC CASSPRLASYEQYF